This is a list of T cell receptor beta chains from one sample in a study of monozygotic twins with cystic fibrosis. Libraries were prepared by immunoSEQ multiplex PCR; TCRdb keeps only in-frame clonotypes and omits some of them. The sample has tens of thousands of clones, over 60% seen once. Sequencing was done on a sample of blood. All receptors come from a girl between 10 and 17 years old with cystic fibrosis. The CDR3 runs from the conserved cysteine through the conserved F or W. The order of the fields is clone size, V gene, J gene, D gene, CDR3 DNA, CDR3 protein. The D gene is left open where the match is weak. Rows give clone size only sometimes, using once, few, many, or a class for an expanded clone.

>NA|TRBV11-2|TRBJ2-7|NA
TGTGCCAGCAGCTTAGATACTCGAATCGAGTACTTC
CASSLDTRIEYF
>few|TRBV11-2|TRBJ2-2|TRBD2
TGTGCCAGCAGCTTTACGCGACTAGCGACCGGGGAGCTGTTTTTT
CASSFTRLATGELFF
>NA|TRBV7-2|TRBJ2-7|NA
TGTGCCAGCAGCCCCCGGGACTTATCCTACGAGCAGTACTTC
CASSPRDLSYEQYF
>NA|TRBV5-6|TRBJ2-3|NA
TGTGCCAGCAGCTTGTCCGCAGCATCCTATACGCAGTATTTT
CASSLSAASYTQYF
>NA|TRBV6-1|TRBJ2-7|TRBD2
TGTGCCAGCAGTGGCAGTCTAGCGGCCTACGAGCAGTACTTC
CASSGSLAAYEQYF
>NA|TRBV29-1|TRBJ2-5|TRBD2
TGCAGCGTCTCCCTGGGACTAGACGTCCTCCAAGAGACCCAGTACTTC
CSVSLGLDVLQETQYF
>NA|TRBV2|TRBJ2-5|NA
TGTGCCAGCAGTGGTGAGTGGACCCAGTACTTC
CASSGEWTQYF
>NA|TRBV19|TRBJ2-1|NA
TGTGCCAGTAGTTACGGAGACCTAAACAACAATGAGCAGTTCTTC
CASSYGDLNNNEQFF
>NA|TRBV5-6|TRBJ2-5|NA
TGTGCCAGCAGTTATAATAGGGGGGGTCAAGAGACCCAGTACTTC
CASSYNRGGQETQYF
>NA|TRBV19|TRBJ2-1|TRBD2
TGTGCCAGTACCGGTAGAGCGGGAGAATTCAATGAGCAGTTCTTC
CASTGRAGEFNEQFF
>NA|TRBV30|TRBJ2-5|TRBD2
TGTGCCTGGAGACCCAGCGGGGAACGGGAGACCCAGTACTTC
CAWRPSGERETQYF
>NA|TRBV5-6|TRBJ1-1|NA
TGTGCCAGCAGCTTGTCACTGACGGCCATGAACACTGAAGCTTTCTTT
CASSLSLTAMNTEAFF
>few|TRBV27|TRBJ1-5|NA
TGTGCCAGCAGTTTCAAAGGTCAGCCCCAGCATTTT
CASSFKGQPQHF
>NA|TRBV9|TRBJ2-1|TRBD2
TGTGCCAGCAGCGCCATCGCACTAGCGGGAGGGGGTGAGCAGTTCTTC
CASSAIALAGGGEQFF
>few|TRBV4-1|TRBJ1-2|NA
TGCGCCAGCAGCCGTACACCGAACTATGGCTACACCTTC
CASSRTPNYGYTF
>NA|TRBV2|TRBJ2-2|TRBD2
TGTGCCAGCAGTGAGCCGGGGGCTAGCGGGACCGGGGAGCTGTTTTTT
CASSEPGASGTGELFF
>few|TRBV10-2|TRBJ1-2|NA
TGCGCCAGCAGTGACCTTGAACCCCTCTATGGCTACACCTTC
CASSDLEPLYGYTF
>NA|TRBV7-2|TRBJ1-5|NA
TGTGCCAGCAGCTTATTGGGGAGCAATCAGCCCCAGCATTTT
CASSLLGSNQPQHF
>NA|TRBV4-1|TRBJ2-5|NA
TGCGCCAGCAGCCAAGTAATAAGAGAGACCCAGTACTTC
CASSQVIRETQYF
>NA|TRBV4-1|TRBJ2-1|NA
TGCGCCAGCAGCCAAGACCACCCGAGGGTCGGGCGGGGAGACAATGAGCAGTTCTTC
CASSQDHPRVGRGDNEQFF
>few|TRBV13|TRBJ2-3|TRBD2
TGTGCCAGCAGTTCGCGGGAGGGAACCACAGATACGCAGTATTTT
CASSSREGTTDTQYF
>NA|TRBV5-4|TRBJ2-5|TRBD2
TGTGCCAGCAGCTTAACTAGCGAGCCCCAAGAGACCCAGTACTTC
CASSLTSEPQETQYF
>NA|TRBV9|TRBJ2-1|TRBD2
TGTGCCAGCAGCACCCCTAGCGGGACCTACAATGAGCAGTTCTTC
CASSTPSGTYNEQFF
>once|TRBV4-3|TRBJ2-5|TRBD2
TGCGCCAGCAGCCAAGATGTGAGCGGGAGTCAACAAGAGACCCAGTACTTC
CASSQDVSGSQQETQYF
>NA|TRBV11-2|TRBJ1-5|NA
TGTGCCAGCAGCTTTACAAGCAATCAGCCCCAGCATTTT
CASSFTSNQPQHF
>NA|TRBV2|TRBJ1-5|NA
TGTGCCAGCAGTGAAGGCGGGGCGTGGAATCAGCCCCAGCATTTT
CASSEGGAWNQPQHF
>few|TRBV7-9|TRBJ1-2|NA
TGTGCCAGCAGCTTACTCTTAGACAGCCGAAACGTCTATGGCTACACCTTC
CASSLLLDSRNVYGYTF
>NA|TRBV4-3|TRBJ2-5|NA
TGCGCCAGCAGCCAAGGGCCCTCCCTACGGCGGGGATGGGGGCAAGAGACCCAGTACTTC
CASSQGPSLRRGWGQETQYF
>NA|TRBV10-2|TRBJ2-1|NA
TGCGCCAGCAGGACCTTCGGGGGATTGGATGAGCAGTTCTTC
CASRTFGGLDEQFF
>few|TRBV6-5|TRBJ1-2|NA
TGTGCCAGCAGTCAACAGGGAGGATATGGCTACACCTTC
CASSQQGGYGYTF
>few|TRBV19|TRBJ2-1|NA
TGTGCCAGTAGTGCATACAGGGTGATGGTCGATGAGCAGTTCTTC
CASSAYRVMVDEQFF
>few|TRBV5-1|TRBJ1-1|NA
TGCGCCAGCAGCCACCAACGGACGGGGAGGGACACTGAAGCTTTCTTT
CASSHQRTGRDTEAFF
>NA|TRBV9|TRBJ2-2|NA
TGTGCCAGCAGCGTAGGAGGCCCCACCGGGGAGCTGTTTTTT
CASSVGGPTGELFF
>NA|TRBV5-1|TRBJ2-1|NA
TGCGCCAGCAGCTTGGCCCGGGAGTCGTATTACAATGAGCAGTTCTTC
CASSLARESYYNEQFF
>once|TRBV7-2|TRBJ1-4|TRBD1
TGTGCCAGCAGCCCATATGACAGGGTTGGTGAAAAACTGTTTTTT
CASSPYDRVGEKLFF
>NA|TRBV7-9|TRBJ2-2|NA
TGTGCCAGCACAAGGGGGATCGCGAACACCGGGGAGCTGTTTTTT
CASTRGIANTGELFF
>NA|TRBV5-5|TRBJ2-3|NA
TGTGCCAGCAGCTTGGACGTAGGGTGGGGTACGCAGTATTTT
CASSLDVGWGTQYF
>once|TRBV5-6|TRBJ2-5|NA
TGTGCCAGCAGCTTTAAACAGCCTGAAGAGACCCAGTACTTC
CASSFKQPEETQYF
>few|TRBV5-1|TRBJ1-1|NA
TGCGCCAGCAGCCCCAACGGCTTGATGAACACTGAAGCTTTCTTT
CASSPNGLMNTEAFF
>NA|TRBV28|TRBJ1-2|NA
TGTGCCAGCAGCTTGCCTCACTATGGCTACACCTTC
CASSLPHYGYTF
>NA|TRBV19|TRBJ2-2|NA
TGTGCCCGCTTCCCAGGTCCATTCGAGAACACCGGGGAGCTGTTTTTT
CARFPGPFENTGELFF
>NA|TRBV6-5|TRBJ1-5|NA
TGTGCCAGCAGCCCTGCTGGGGCGGGGCAGCCCCAGCATTTT
CASSPAGAGQPQHF
>NA|TRBV7-2|TRBJ2-1|NA
TGTGCCAGCAGCAACGGACTAAACCCCCAGTTCTTC
CASSNGLNPQFF
>few|TRBV6-5|TRBJ2-7|TRBD2
TGTGCCAGCAGGCCGGGACTAGATGTCGAGCAGTACTTC
CASRPGLDVEQYF
>NA|TRBV19|TRBJ1-2|NA
TGTGCCAGTACATCGGGACTGAGCTATGGCTACACCTTC
CASTSGLSYGYTF
>NA|TRBV2|TRBJ2-5|NA
TGTGCCAGCAGTTTTCTTGGCCCGTTCGGGGGAGTAAAAGAGACCCAGTACTTC
CASSFLGPFGGVKETQYF
>NA|TRBV4-2|TRBJ2-1|NA
TGTGCCAGCAGTTTACGAGGACTGGGGGACTTGGATGAGCAGTTCTTC
CASSLRGLGDLDEQFF
>NA|TRBV5-4|TRBJ1-5|NA
TGTGCCAGCAGCTTGGAGGCCAATCAGCCCCAGCATTTT
CASSLEANQPQHF
>NA|TRBV4-1|TRBJ1-5|NA
TGCGCCAGCAGCCCAGAACGAGCGTATCAGCCCCAGCATTTT
CASSPERAYQPQHF
>NA|TRBV6-6|TRBJ1-1|NA
TGTGCCAGCAGATGGACACAGATGAACACTGAAGCTTTCTTT
CASRWTQMNTEAFF
>few|TRBV9|TRBJ2-3|NA
TGTGCCAGCAGCGTCGGGGATACGCAGTATTTT
CASSVGDTQYF
>NA|TRBV5-6|TRBJ2-1|NA
TGTGCCAGCAGCGTGTGGACCGTTCGCTTAACCTACAATGAGCAGTTCTTC
CASSVWTVRLTYNEQFF
>NA|TRBV9|TRBJ2-2|NA
TGTGCCAGCAGCGTAGCGGGAGAGGCCACCGGGGAGCTGTTTTTT
CASSVAGEATGELFF
>few|TRBV28|TRBJ1-2|TRBD1
TGTGCCAGCACTACAGGGGACGGTAGGGATGGCTACACCTTC
CASTTGDGRDGYTF
>once|TRBV28|TRBJ1-5|NA
TGTGCCAGCAGTTGGACCGGCCGTAGCAATCAGCCCCAGCATTTT
CASSWTGRSNQPQHF
>few|TRBV5-6|TRBJ2-7|NA
TGTGCCAGCAGCAACGGCCCCGGGGTCTACGAGCAGTACTTC
CASSNGPGVYEQYF
>NA|TRBV4-2|TRBJ2-2|TRBD2
TGTGCCAGCAGCCCCCTAGAGCGGGAGGTGACCGGGGAGCTGTTTTTT
CASSPLEREVTGELFF
>once|TRBV7-8|TRBJ1-4|NA
TGTGCCAGCAGCCCCGGCGGGGGGGCAGGTGAAAAACTGTTTTTT
CASSPGGGAGEKLFF
>NA|TRBV5-1|TRBJ1-5|NA
TGCGCCAGCAGCAGTAGGACAGAGGACAATCAGCCCCAGCATTTT
CASSSRTEDNQPQHF